Listed below are T cell receptor beta chains from one sample, sequenced in a study of blood T cell repertoires in COVID-19. Assay: immunoSEQ multiplex PCR; the TCRdb copy retains only in-frame clones and omits some. Of about 100,000 clones in the sample, about 89% were seen once. Sequencing was done on a sample of peripheral blood. These receptors came from a woman between 25 and 40 years old with acute or convalescent COVID-19. CDR3s include the opening cysteine and the closing phenylalanine or tryptophan. Fields, in order: CDR3 length, V gene, clone size, J gene, D gene, CDR3 DNA, CDR3 protein. D genes are given only for firm matches. Clone size appears in some rows only: once, few, many, or a class for an expanded clone.

12	TRBV18	NA	TRBJ2-3	NA	TGTGCCAGCTCACCAAAGGGGGATACGCAGTATTTT	CASSPKGDTQYF
16	TRBV30	NA	TRBJ1-4	NA	TGTGCCTGGAGTCCCCCCTCGGGGGGGGAATACGAAAAACTGTTTTTT	CAWSPPSGGEYEKLFF
12	TRBV12-3/TRBV12-4	NA	TRBJ1-2	NA	TGTGCCAGCACCTTGGGACTTTATGGCTACACCTTC	CASTLGLYGYTF
14	TRBV27	NA	TRBJ1-5	TRBD1	TGTGCCAGCAGCCCAGACAGGGGCAATCAGCCCCAGCATTTT	CASSPDRGNQPQHF
14	TRBV5-1	NA	TRBJ2-7	TRBD1	TGCGCCAGCAGCGGAACCGGGACAGACTACGAGCAGTACTTC	CASSGTGTDYEQYF
15	TRBV2	once	TRBJ2-7	TRBD1	TGTGCCAGCAGCGATCAGGGGGCTTCGTCCTACGAGCAGTACTTC	CASSDQGASSYEQYF
15	TRBV6-1	NA	TRBJ2-7	NA	TGTGCCAGCAGTGAAACTCTGGGGGGTTCCTACGAGCAGTACTTC	CASSETLGGSYEQYF
16	TRBV2	NA	TRBJ1-4	TRBD1	TGTGCCAGCAGTCAACAGGGGGCTACAGCTAATGAAAAACTGTTTTTT	CASSQQGATANEKLFF
16	TRBV5-1	NA	TRBJ2-1	NA	TGCGCCAGCAGCTGGAGGGACCGGGTCTCCTACAATGAGCAGTTCTTC	CASSWRDRVSYNEQFF
14	TRBV7-9	NA	TRBJ2-7	TRBD1	TGTGCCAGCAGCCCGTGGGACAGGTTAGTCGAGCAGTACTTC	CASSPWDRLVEQYF
13	TRBV11-3	once	TRBJ1-1	NA	TGTGCCAGCAGCTTGTACGGAGGGGATGGAGCTTTCTTT	CASSLYGGDGAFF
14	TRBV3-1/TRBV3-2	NA	TRBJ1-2	TRBD1	TGTGCCAGCAGCCGGGGGACAGACTTCTATGGCTACACCTTC	CASSRGTDFYGYTF
13	TRBV10-3	NA	TRBJ2-1	TRBD1	TGTGCCATCAGGGACAGGGCGGACAATGAGCAGTTCTTC	CAIRDRADNEQFF
16	TRBV29-1	once	TRBJ2-1	NA	TGCAGCGTTGAACGCTGGGCACCCGACTCCTACAATGAGCAGTTCTTC	CSVERWAPDSYNEQFF
12	TRBV11-2	NA	TRBJ2-1	NA	TGTGCCAGCAGCGTACAGCCGAATGAGCAGTTCTTC	CASSVQPNEQFF